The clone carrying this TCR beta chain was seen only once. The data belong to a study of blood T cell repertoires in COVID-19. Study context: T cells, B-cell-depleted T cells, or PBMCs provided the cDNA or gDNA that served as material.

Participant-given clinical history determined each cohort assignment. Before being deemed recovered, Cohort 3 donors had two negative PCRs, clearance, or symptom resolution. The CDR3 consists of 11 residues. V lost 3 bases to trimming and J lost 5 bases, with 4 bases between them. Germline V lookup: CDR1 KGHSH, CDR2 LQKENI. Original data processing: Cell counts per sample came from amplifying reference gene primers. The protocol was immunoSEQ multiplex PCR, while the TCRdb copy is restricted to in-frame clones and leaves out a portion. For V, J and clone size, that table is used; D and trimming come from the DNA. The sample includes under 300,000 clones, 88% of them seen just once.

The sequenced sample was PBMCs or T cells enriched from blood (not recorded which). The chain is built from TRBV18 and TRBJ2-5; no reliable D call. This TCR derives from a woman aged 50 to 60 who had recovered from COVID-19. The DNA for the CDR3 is TGTGCCAGCTCACCTTCGGAGACCCAGTACTTC. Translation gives CASSPSETQYF.